The sequence of this TCR beta chain was determined in a study of CD8 T cells in acute hepatitis C reinfection. The study, taken as a whole, reports: Preferential TRBV04 and TRBV06 usage appeared in all groups and was not explained by the naive pool.

The CDR3 has 17 amino acids. The germline gives CDR1 KGHSH, CDR2 LQKENI. With V trimmed by 4 bases and J by 2 bases, 9 bases remained unmatched. The time point here: naive CD8 control sorted from an acute-time-point sample. Assay used: immunoSEQ multiplex PCR; TCRdb lists only in-frame clones, some missing. The profile covers tens of thousands of clones, with roughly 89% appearing a single time and roughly 0.51% taken by the ten largest. About this clone: Antigen unknown.

This clonotype originated in a man under 40 with chronic hepatitis C. Material: naive CD8+ T cells from PBMCs. The V call is TRBV18, the J call TRBJ2-3; 10 bases match TRBD2. The CDR3 is CASSQPGLADFTDTQYF. The CDR3 DNA sequence: TGTGCCAGCTCACAACCCGGACTAGCGGATTTCACAGATACGCAGTATTTT.